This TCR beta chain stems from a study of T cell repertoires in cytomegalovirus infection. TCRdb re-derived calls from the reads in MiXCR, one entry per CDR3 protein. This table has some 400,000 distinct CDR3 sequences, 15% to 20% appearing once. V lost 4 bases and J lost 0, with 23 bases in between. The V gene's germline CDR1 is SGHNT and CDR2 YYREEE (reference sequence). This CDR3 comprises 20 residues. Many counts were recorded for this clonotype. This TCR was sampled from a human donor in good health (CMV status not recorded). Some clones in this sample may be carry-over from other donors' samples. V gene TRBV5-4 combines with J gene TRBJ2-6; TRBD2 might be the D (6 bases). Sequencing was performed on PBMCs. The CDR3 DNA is TGTGCCAGCAGCCCACTGATCGTCGGAGGGGTGAGCTCTGGGGCCAACGTCCTGACTTTC. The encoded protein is CASSPLIVGGVSSGANVLTF.